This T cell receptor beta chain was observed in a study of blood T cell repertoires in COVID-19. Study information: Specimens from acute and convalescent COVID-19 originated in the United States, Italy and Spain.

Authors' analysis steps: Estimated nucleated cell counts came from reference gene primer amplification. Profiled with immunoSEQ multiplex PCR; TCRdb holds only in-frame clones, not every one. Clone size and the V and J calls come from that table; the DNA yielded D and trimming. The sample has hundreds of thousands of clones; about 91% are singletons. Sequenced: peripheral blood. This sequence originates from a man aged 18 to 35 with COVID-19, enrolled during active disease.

The CDR3 protein is CATDSAGGKETQYF. CDR3 sequence (DNA): TGTGCCACCGACTCGGCAGGGGGGAAAGAGACCCAGTACTTC. The chain carries TRBV25-1 and TRBJ2-5; TRBD1 might be the D (7 bases). V was cut by 10 bases and J by 3 bases, with 18 bases left in between. There are 14 residues in the CDR3. Germline V gene sequence: CDR1 MGHDK, CDR2 SYGVNS.